Shown below are 15 T cell receptor beta chains from a single sample sequenced in a study of Ad26.COV2.S vaccination and SARS-CoV-2 variants. Profiled with immunoSEQ multiplex PCR; TCRdb holds only in-frame clones, not every one. This sample has a few hundred thousand clones, with roughly 88% found just once. Documented treatment: roughly 18 received Ad26.COV2.S at low or high dose, single or two shots; several received placebo; per-sample allocation not given. All samples were drawn on day 63, counting from the first vaccine or placebo injection. Sequencing was performed on peripheral blood, taken in a trial of Ad26.COV2.S vaccine versus placebo. Receptors originate from a person aged 18-60 years who received the Ad26.COV2.S COVID-19 vaccine or a placebo.

Only one count was recorded for this clone. This chain's CDR3 is CSVVREDRGITSGGLSTQYF. CDR3 coding DNA: TGCAGCGTAGTGAGGGAGGACAGGGGAATTACTAGCGGGGGCCTATCCACGCAGTATTTT. The V gene is TRBV29-1, the J gene TRBJ2-3, with 11 bases identical to TRBD2. The CDR3 spans 20 residues. CDR1 and CDR2 (germline): SQVTM, ANQGSEA. Trimming removed 6 bases from V and 9 bases from J; junction bases left unmatched: 29.

V is TRBV6-2 or TRBV6-3 and J is TRBJ2-1, with D perhaps TRBD1 (6 bases). Germline CDR1 is MNHEY and CDR2 is SVGEGT. V was clipped by 5 bases and J by 2 bases, with 16 bases between them. The CDR3 runs to 16 residues. The CDR3 nucleotides read TGTGCCAGCAGTCAACTCAGGACAGCGGCCTACAATGAGCAGTTCTTC. Translation gives CASSQLRTAAYNEQFF.

The genes are TRBV6-2 or TRBV6-3 and TRBJ1-5; D unresolved. From germline, CDR1 is MNHEY and CDR2 SVGEGT. V gave up 2 bases and J gave up 11 bases, with 7 bases separating them. This CDR3 comprises 11 residues. DNA for the CDR3: TGTGCCAGCAGTTACGGGCAGACCCAGCATTTT. Amino acid sequence: CASSYGQTQHF.

The chain uses TRBV6-5 and TRBJ2-1, with TRBD1 as a possible D gene (6 bases). Germline V gene data show CDR1 as MNHEY and CDR2 as SVGAGI. The germline V and J ends were trimmed by 5 bases and 12 bases, with 14 bases remaining between them. This CDR3 has 12 amino acids. CDR3 nucleotides: TGTGCCAGCAGTCCGACAGGTTACGGGCAGTTCTTC. This sequence encodes CASSPTGYGQFF.

In its sample, this clone was seen a few times. J is TRBJ1-5 and V is TRBV19; D might be TRBD1 (6 bases). CDR1 is LNHDA, CDR2 SQIVND, per germline (reference sequence). This CDR3 has 15 residues. The V and J ends lost 8 bases and 9 bases respectively, with 23 bases between them. The CDR3 DNA is TGTGCCAGTGATCCGGGACAAATTTCAGTACGGCCCCAGCATTTT. Its translation: CASDPGQISVRPQHF.

The gene calls are TRBV3-1 (or the pseudogene TRBV3-2) and TRBJ1-2; D possibly corresponds to TRBD1 (6 bases). CDR1 LGHDT and CDR2 YNNKEL come from the germline V gene (reference sequence). Deletions cut 4 bases from V and 2 bases from J, with 17 bases between. The CDR3 runs 16 residues. CDR3 DNA sequence: TGTGCCAGCAGCCGGCACCCTCGGCAGGGGAACTATGGCTACACCTTC. It codes for CASSRHPRQGNYGYTF.

The rearrangement links TRBV4-1 to TRBJ2-5; 8 bases match TRBD1. Looked up from germline, CDR1 is MGHRA and CDR2 is YSYEKL. There are 16 residues in the CDR3. The J segment lost 3 bases and the V segment lost 1 base, leaving 7 bases of the junction unmatched. In DNA form, the CDR3 reads TGCGCCAGCAGCCAAGTGGTTTGGGGACAGGAAGAGACCCAGTACTTC. It translates to CASSQVVWGQEETQYF.

The chain employs TRBV4-1 and TRBJ1-1; possibly TRBD1 for D (5 bases). The length of the CDR3 is 15 residues. In germline, CDR1 is MGHRA, CDR2 YSYEKL. Trimming removed 5 bases from V and 8 bases from J, with 21 bases in between. CDR3 sequence reads: CASSTRQQATKEAFF. The CDR3, as DNA: TGCGCCAGCAGCACACGACAGCAAGCAACCAAAGAAGCTTTCTTT.

The rearrangement joins TRBV30 to TRBJ2-1; 8 bases are shared with TRBD1. Trimming took 2 bases from V and 6 from J; bases not matched to a gene: 6. The CDR3 has 14 amino acids. CDR1 and CDR2 (germline): GTSNPN, SVGIG (reference sequence). DNA for the CDR3: TGTGCCTGGAGTACAGGACAGGGCGTCAATGAGCAGTTCTTC. It translates to CAWSTGQGVNEQFF.

This chain uses TRBV5-1 with TRBJ2-5, with D possibly TRBD2 on 6 matching bases. Trimming stripped 1 base from V and 3 bases from J, with 13 bases between. Germline V CDR1 and CDR2: SGHRS, YFSETQ. This CDR3 is 15 amino acids long. The CDR3: CASSLLGGRKETQYF. In DNA form, the CDR3 reads TGCGCCAGCAGCTTGTTAGGAGGGAGGAAAGAGACCCAGTACTTC.

This clone has only one observation. The V and J genes are TRBV6-4 and TRBJ2-7, with D maybe TRBD1 (6 bases). The CDR3 runs 14 residues. Germline V CDR1 and CDR2: MRHNA, SNTAGT. With 4 bases removed from V and 1 base from J, the gap between germline ends came to 11 bases. CDR3 sequence (DNA): TGTGCCAGCAGTGTCGTGAGGGGGTCCTACGAGCAGTACTTC. It specifies CASSVVRGSYEQYF.

The chain combines TRBV2 with TRBJ2-1; tentatively, D is TRBD1 (6 bases). There are 14 residues in the CDR3. Trimming cost V 4 bases and J 4 bases, with 11 bases left between them. Germline-derived CDR1 and CDR2 are SNHLY and FYNNEI. The DNA of the CDR3 is TGTGCCAGCAGTGTTCAGGGGATGTACAATGAGCAGTTCTTC. Its translation is CASSVQGMYNEQFF.

The J gene is TRBJ2-1, the V gene TRBV5-1; 7 nucleotides match TRBD1. This CDR3 spans 15 amino acids. J lost 2 bases, V lost 4 bases, and 6 bases had no gene match. Per the germline V gene, CDR1 is SGHRS and CDR2 is YFSETQ. The CDR3 DNA follows: TGCGCCAGCAGCGCAAGACAGGGAACCTACAATGAGCAGTTCTTC. Translation gives CASSARQGTYNEQFF.

The chain couples TRBV5-4 to TRBJ2-3; tentatively, D is TRBD2 (6 bases). Germline-derived CDR1 and CDR2 are SGHNT and YYREEE (reference sequence). This CDR3 region has 16 residues. The germline V and J ends were trimmed by 4 bases and 0 bases, with 15 bases remaining between them. The CDR3 is CASSANSGTSTDTQYF. The CDR3 nucleotides are TGTGCCAGCAGCGCTAATAGCGGAACTAGCACAGATACGCAGTATTTT.

The chain links TRBV28 to TRBJ2-5, with 11 bases that match TRBD1. The CDR3 consists of 14 residues. V trimming: 5 bases; J trimming: 4 bases; junction bases outside the gene matches: 3. CDR1 and CDR2 (germline): MDHEN, SYDVKM. CDR3 protein: CASSPDRGPETQYF. CDR3 DNA: TGTGCCAGCAGTCCGGACAGGGGGCCAGAGACCCAGTACTTC.